The rows below give T cell receptor beta chains drawn from one sample of a study of blood T cell repertoires in COVID-19. Profiling relied on immunoSEQ multiplex PCR, and the TCRdb table lists in-frame clones only, not all of them. The repertoire holds more than 200,000 clones, with approximately 91% as singletons. Sequenced: peripheral blood. These receptors all come from a human donor in a cohort sampled during active COVID-19. Both conserved end residues are part of each CDR3.

TRBV10-2,CASRGAENYGYTF
TRBV7-9,CASTVSSGDQETQYF
TRBV4-3,CASSQAVGGADEQYF
TRBV30,CAWSRAGKGYTF
TRBV19,CASSILAGGGNVDEQYF
TRBV7-9,CASVSGVKTQYF
TRBV2,CASKMGPGEAFF
TRBV21-1,CASSKEDDRGLSTEAFF
TRBV9,CASSVGGLNNEQFF
TRBV6-2/TRBV6-3,CASSYSMGLEAFF
TRBV7-9,CASSLDIVQGIEQYF
TRBV9,CASSVAAQGADEKLFF
TRBV9,CASSVFPGQLAEKLFF
TRBV3-1/TRBV3-2,CASSNGVYEQYF
TRBV28,CASSLGQTSYEQYF
TRBV10-3,CAISERVLYSYEQYF
TRBV19,CASGGGRAYEQYF
TRBV28,CASSSFVGAGLIVF
TRBV6-2/TRBV6-3,CASSLLREGAEAFF
TRBV7-2,CASSYRPWGSLSGANVLTF
TRBV4-3,CASSLLRDTYGYTF
TRBV5-4,CASSFSGSNEQFF
TRBV4-3,CASSHPPGQEQETQYF
TRBV10-3,CAISPAGDDYGYTF
TRBV4-3,CASSLWGQGGTEAFF
TRBV7-3,CASSFTGTAYGYTF
TRBV15,CATRPSALRIYNEQFF
TRBV11-2,CASSLGYGANVLTF
TRBV19,CASSIVGGRWTEAFF
TRBV30,CAWSRTAFGYTF
TRBV4-3,CASSHPRDAGSGRYTF
TRBV5-1,CASSLERTTYNEQFF
TRBV18,CASSWGVRNTEAFF
TRBV30,CAWRQGNTEAFF
TRBV4-1,CASSQASGLNSYEQYF
TRBV7-8,CASSSTPGRGTLYEQYF
TRBV7-2,CASSRQASGAGADTQYF
TRBV11-2,CASSLRGAPSTVYEQYF
TRBV15,CATSREGGYEQYF
TRBV5-1,CASSLGQGLADRYYEQYF
TRBV4-2,CASSQEYSGGLDEQFF
TRBV4-3,CASSQETGEAEAFF
TRBV6-5,CASTPRGGGQPQHF
TRBV2,CASALNPGQGRTNTEAFF
TRBV10-3,CAIQGHSGNTIYF
TRBV19,CASSVDREGEQYF
TRBV2,CASSERTGVYEQYF
TRBV7-9,CASSSGTSAPGEQYF
TRBV4-3,CASSQGAGPYEQYF